This record covers a single TCR beta chain. This CDR3 region has 15 residues. Germline lookup yields CDR1 LNHDA and CDR2 SQIVND (reference sequence). With V trimmed by 4 bases and J by 1 base, 6 bases remained unmatched. Source study methods: Counts of nucleated cells, estimated from reference gene primer amplification, were obtained. Clones were sequenced by immunoSEQ multiplex PCR, and TCRdb holds only the in-frame ones, with some missing. V, J and clone size are those of that table, while D and trimming were read from the DNA. The table has 75,000 to 95,000 clones, 80% to 90% seen once. This sample was taken from a study of blood T cell repertoires in COVID-19. Study-wide background: Sites in the United States, Italy and Spain provided acute and convalescent COVID-19 samples. Sample material is recorded as cDNA or gDNA derived from T cells, B-cell-depleted T cells, or PBMCs.

The origin of this receptor is a man aged 45-65 years with active COVID-19. The V gene is TRBV19, the J gene TRBJ2-7; 8 bases fit TRBD1. The sample consisted of peripheral blood. For the CDR3, the DNA is TGTGCCAGTAGTAATTCCGGGACAGGATCCTACGAGCAGTACTTC. Translating gives CASSNSGTGSYEQYF. Full variable domain (outside the CDR3, taken from reference TRBV19 and TRBJ2-7): DGGITQSPKYLFRKEGQNVTLSCEQNLNHDAMYWYRQDPGQGLRLIYYSQIVNDFQKGDIAEGYSVSREKKESFPLTVTSAQKNPTAFYLCASSNSGTGSYEQYFGPGTRLTVT.